Each of the 17 T cell receptor beta chains below was sequenced from the same sample in a study of blood T cell repertoires in COVID-19. Generated by immunoSEQ multiplex PCR, the TCRdb table keeps only in-frame clones and is missing some. The sample lists about 130,000 clones; 88% were seen once. The sample comprised peripheral blood. The receptors come from a woman of 80 years or more with acute or convalescent COVID-19.

The chain carries TRBV6-5 and TRBJ1-6; TRBD1 agrees at 10 bases. V lost 6 bases and J lost 9; bases outside the gene matches: 5. The CDR3 has 14 residues. Germline V gene sequence: CDR1 MNHEY, CDR2 SVGAGI. The CDR3 coding sequence is TGTGCCAGCAGAGATGGGGACAGGGGTTCACCCCTCCACTTT. This codes for CASRDGDRGSPLHF.

The chain has TRBV7-8 and TRBJ1-6; a possible D gene is TRBD1 (6 bases). The CDR3 length is 14 residues. V was clipped by 5 bases and J by 3 bases, with 8 bases between them. The germline V gene has CDR1 SGHVS and CDR2 FQNEAQ. The CDR3 spells CASSKDSYNSPLHF. The CDR3 DNA is TGTGCCAGCAGCAAGGACAGCTATAATTCACCCCTCCACTTT.

V and J are TRBV28 and TRBJ1-4; D gene uncertain. Trimming took 6 bases from V and 0 from J, leaving 5 bases between them. Germline CDR1 and CDR2: MDHEN and SYDVKM. The CDR3 is made up of 13 amino acids. The CDR3 reads CASRQTTNEKLFF. DNA for the CDR3: TGTGCCAGCAGACAGACAACTAATGAAAAACTGTTTTTT. Variable domain in full (rest from reference TRBV28 and TRBJ1-4): DVKVTQSSRYLVKRTGEKVFLECVQDMDHENMFWYRQDPGLGLRLIYFSYDVKMKEKGDIPEGYSVSREKKERFSLILESASTNQTSMYLCASRQTTNEKLFFGSGTQLSVL.

On this clone: The sample has other DNA sequences that encode this CDR3 too. This rearrangement joins TRBV28 to TRBJ1-2; possibly TRBD1 for D (5 bases). The CDR3 has 15 residues. V was cut by 6 bases and J by 4 bases, with 18 bases left in between. CDR1 and CDR2 (germline): MDHEN, SYDVKM. CDR3 bases: TGTGCCAGCAGCGACCATGGGACTTTGGGCTATGGCTACACCTTC. Amino acids: CASSDHGTLGYGYTF.

This chain links TRBV7-9 with TRBJ1-5; 12 bases match TRBD1. The V gene end was trimmed by 5 bases and the J gene end by 9 bases; junction bases not matched to a gene: 5. CDR3 length equals 14 residues. Germline V gives CDR1 SEHNR, CDR2 FQNEAQ (reference sequence). CDR3 protein: CASSPGTGGRPQHF. CDR3 coding DNA: TGTGCCAGCAGCCCGGGGACAGGGGGCCGGCCCCAGCATTTT.

The V and J genes are TRBV5-1 and TRBJ1-4; D might be TRBD1 (5 bases). CDR1 and CDR2 (germline): SGHRS, YFSETQ. CDR3 length equals 14 residues. Trimming took off 4 bases at V and 4 bases at J, with 11 bases between the two ends. The CDR3 protein is CASSGGRDNEKLFF. CDR3 bases: TGCGCCAGCAGCGGCGGCAGGGATAATGAAAAACTGTTTTTT.

The CDR3 region has the DNA TGTGCCAGGACTAGCGGACTTTCCTACGAGCAGTACTTC. Protein sequence: CARTSGLSYEQYF. The genes are TRBV9 and TRBJ2-7; TRBD2 aligns across 9 bases. Trimming took 8 bases from V and 1 from J; bases not matched to a gene: 4. Germline CDR1 SGDLS, CDR2 YYNGEE. The length of the CDR3 is 13 residues.

This clone has just a few counts. Here the CDR3 reads CASSRGGYEQYF. In DNA, the CDR3 is TGTGCCAGCTCCCGCGGGGGCTACGAGCAGTACTTC. The chain uses TRBV6-5 and TRBJ2-7; 7 bases match TRBD2. V shed 8 bases and J 3 bases; nucleotides not matched to a gene: 4. This CDR3 spans 12 amino acids. CDR1 is MNHEY and CDR2 is SVGAGI in the germline V gene.

This clone occurred a few times. The chain has TRBV9 and TRBJ1-2, with 9 positions matching TRBD1. With 0 bases clipped from V and 6 bases from J, the junction kept 6 bases outside the gene matches. CDR3 length: 15 amino acids. CDR1 is SGDLS, CDR2 YYNGEE, per germline. The CDR3 DNA sequence: TGTGCCAGCAGCGTAGGGAGGGGGACAGGGAATGGCTACACCTTC. This gives the protein CASSVGRGTGNGYTF.

V gene TRBV6-5 combines with J gene TRBJ1-5, with D tentatively TRBD1 (6 bases). V shed 6 bases and J shed 1 base, with 13 bases lying between them. The CDR3 loop spans 15 amino acids. Germline V lookup: CDR1 MNHEY, CDR2 SVGAGI. The CDR3 loop is CASRLTTGSNQPQHF. The DNA for the CDR3 is TGTGCCAGCAGACTCACGACAGGCAGCAATCAGCCCCAGCATTTT.

The count of this clone is one. The CDR3 coding sequence is TGCGCCAGCGGGACAGCGATGAACACTGAAGCTTTCTTT. It encodes CASGTAMNTEAFF. J is TRBJ1-1 and V is TRBV5-1; 7 bases line up with TRBD1. Germline V gives CDR1 SGHRS, CDR2 YFSETQ. The CDR3 extends over 13 amino acids. J was trimmed by 0 bases and V by 7 bases; bases with no gene match: 3.

V is TRBV28 and J is TRBJ2-5; 8 nucleotides agree with TRBD2. The CDR3 is 15 amino acids. Germline V lookup: CDR1 MDHEN, CDR2 SYDVKM. V lost 7 bases, J lost 1 base, and 8 bases stayed unmatched. The CDR3 protein is CASTTPGGSQETQYF. The CDR3 DNA reads TGTGCCAGCACCACCCCGGGAGGGAGCCAAGAGACCCAGTACTTC.

V and J are TRBV9 and TRBJ2-4, with D perhaps TRBD1 (5 bases). The CDR3 runs 16 residues. Germline loops: CDR1 SGDLS, CDR2 YYNGEE. Trimming took 3 bases from V and 5 from J, leaving 18 bases between them. CDR3 sequence: CASSARVAGYQNIQYF. The CDR3 DNA follows: TGTGCCAGCAGCGCGCGAGTTGCAGGGTACCAAAACATTCAGTACTTC.

V usage is TRBV25-1 and J usage is TRBJ1-2; 11 bases align to TRBD1. The CDR3 is 15 residues long. V was clipped by 1 base and J by 6 bases; unmatched bases: 4. Germline CDR1 MGHDK, CDR2 SYGVNS. CDR3 sequence (DNA): TGTGCCAGCAGTGAATGGGGGACAGGGGGGAATGGCTACACCTTC. The encoded protein is CASSEWGTGGNGYTF.

The J gene is TRBJ2-4, the V gene TRBV10-3, with a possible D match to TRBD2 (5 bases). Per germline, CDR1 ENHRY and CDR2 SYGVKD. The V gene lost 2 bases and the J gene lost 6 bases, with 5 bases spanning the gap. There are 12 residues in the CDR3. In DNA, the CDR3 is TGTGCCATCAGTGAGGGACTAAACATTCAGTACTTC. Residues: CAISEGLNIQYF.

The chain joins TRBV2 to TRBJ1-6; D ambiguous. The CDR3 sequence is 14 residues long. V was clipped by 7 bases and J by 10 bases, with 17 bases between them. The germline V gene encodes CDR1 SNHLY and CDR2 FYNNEI. Here the CDR3 DNA reads TGTGCCAGCATGATGGGGAGCGCGGGCTCACCCCTCCACTTT. It translates to CASMMGSAGSPLHF.

V usage is TRBV21-1 and J usage is TRBJ2-1; the D segment call TRBD2 is taken from the table without a DNA check. TRBV21-1 is described as a pseudogene. This CDR3 spans 16 amino acids. This chain's CDR3 is CASSPRTSGRRNEQFF. CDR3 nucleotides: TGTGCCAGCAGCCCCCGGACTAGCGGAAGGAGGAATGAGCAGTTCTTC.